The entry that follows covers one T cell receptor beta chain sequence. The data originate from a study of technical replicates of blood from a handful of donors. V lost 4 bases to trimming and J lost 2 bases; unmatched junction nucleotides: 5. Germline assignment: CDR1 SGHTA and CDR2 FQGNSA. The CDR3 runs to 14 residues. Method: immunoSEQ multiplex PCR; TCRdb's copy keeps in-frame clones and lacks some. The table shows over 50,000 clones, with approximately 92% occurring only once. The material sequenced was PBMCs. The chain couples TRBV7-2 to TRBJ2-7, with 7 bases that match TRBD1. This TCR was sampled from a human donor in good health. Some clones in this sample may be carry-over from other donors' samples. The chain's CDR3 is CASSSRTGPYEQYF. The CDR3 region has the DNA TGTGCCAGCAGCTCTCGGACAGGCCCCTACGAGCAGTACTTC.